What follows are 12 T cell receptor beta chains derived from one specimen sequenced in a study of blood T cell repertoires in COVID-19. The method was immunoSEQ multiplex PCR; TCRdb's version includes in-frame clones alone and lacks a portion of them. This table has about 82,000 clones, over 80% appearing once. Sequencing was carried out using peripheral blood. Receptor source: a man older than 75 with active or convalescent COVID-19.

The chain combines TRBV3-1 (or the pseudogene TRBV3-2) with TRBJ1-4; 8 bases line up with TRBD1. The V segment lost 4 bases and the J segment 7 bases; nucleotides outside the gene matches: 2. Looked up from germline, CDR1 is LGHDT and CDR2 is YNNKEL (reference sequence). This CDR3 contains 13 residues. CDR3 region: CASSLRGREKLFF. The CDR3, as DNA: TGTGCCAGCAGCCTCAGGGGGCGTGAAAAACTGTTTTTT.

V gene TRBV19 combines with J gene TRBJ2-3, with D hard to call. The V gene lost 6 bases and the J gene lost 4 bases, with 11 bases spanning the gap. Germline-derived CDR1 and CDR2 are LNHDA and SQIVND (reference sequence). The CDR3 has 13 residues. In DNA form, the CDR3 reads TGTGCCAGTAGGTCAGCTAGTGCAGATACGCAGTATTTT. This codes for CASRSASADTQYF.

V is TRBV18 and J is TRBJ1-5; perhaps TRBD1 as D (6 bases). There are 17 residues in the CDR3. Between the trimmed V and J ends, which lost 5 bases and 4 bases, there was a span of 21 bases. Germline-derived CDR1 and CDR2 are KGHSH and LQKENI. DNA for the CDR3: TGTGCCAGCTCAAGGACAGATATGGGGCTTGCTAATCAGCCCCAGCATTTT. Amino acid sequence: CASSRTDMGLANQPQHF.

The J gene is TRBJ1-3, the V gene TRBV30; D perhaps matches TRBD1 (6 bases). Trimming pared 0 bases from V and 2 bases from J, leaving 11 bases between. Germline assignment: CDR1 GTSNPN and CDR2 SVGIG (reference sequence). CDR3 length: 15 amino acids. The CDR3 region is CAWSVRGGTGNTIYF. In DNA form, the CDR3 reads TGTGCCTGGAGTGTACGCGGGGGCACTGGAAACACCATATATTTT.

In its sample, this clone was seen a few times. The chain recombines TRBV5-4 with TRBJ2-2, with TRBD2 matching over 8 bases. Germline V gives CDR1 SGHNT, CDR2 YYREEE (reference sequence). The CDR3 covers 15 residues. V shed 4 bases and J 1 base; nucleotides not matched to a gene: 3. The CDR3 nucleotides are TGTGCCAGCAGCCCCGGGACTAGGAACACCGGGGAGCTGTTTTTT. Translating it yields CASSPGTRNTGELFF.

The genes are TRBV4-1 and TRBJ1-4; tentatively, D is TRBD1 (6 bases). V was cut by 2 bases and J by 3 bases, with 13 bases left in between. CDR1 and CDR2 from the germline V gene are MGHRA and YSYEKL. The CDR3 runs 16 residues. This chain's CDR3 is CASSQPGVGANEKLFF. For the CDR3, the DNA is TGCGCCAGCAGCCAACCAGGGGTCGGGGCTAATGAAAAACTGTTTTTT.

The genes are TRBV5-5 and TRBJ1-2; 7 bases line up with TRBD1. V gave up 4 bases and J gave up 8 bases; unmatched junction bases: 11. CDR3 length: 14 residues. In germline, CDR1 is SGHKS, CDR2 YYEKEE (reference sequence). The CDR3 spells CASSENRQGWGYTF. In DNA, the CDR3 is TGTGCCAGCAGCGAGAATCGACAGGGCTGGGGCTACACCTTC.

This clone was recorded only once. The chain joins TRBV6-1 to TRBJ2-7; a possible D gene is TRBD2 (6 bases). The CDR3 is 16 amino acids. Trimming left V 4 bases short and J 0 bases short, with 16 bases between. CDR1 is MNHNS, CDR2 SASEGT, per germline. CDR3 sequence reads: CASSVSGGSSSYEQYV. In DNA form, the CDR3 reads TGTGCCAGCAGTGTTAGCGGCGGGTCGAGCTCCTACGAGCAGTACGTC.

The CDR3 loop is CASSTGTDDYGYTF. Written as DNA, the CDR3 is TGCGCCAGCAGCACCGGGACAGACGACTATGGCTACACCTTC. The chain recombines TRBV5-1 with TRBJ1-2; 7 bases agree with TRBD1. The V gene end was trimmed by 4 bases and the J gene end by 3 bases; junction bases not matched to a gene: 6. CDR1 and CDR2 (germline): SGHRS, YFSETQ. The CDR3 totals 14 residues.

CDR3 region: CASSLFPGVNEQFF. In DNA form, the CDR3 reads TGTGCCAGCAGCCTGTTCCCGGGGGTTAATGAGCAGTTCTTC. The V gene is TRBV3-1 (or the pseudogene TRBV3-2), the J gene TRBJ2-1; TRBD2 is a possible D gene (6 bases). Trimming took 4 bases from V and 7 from J, leaving 14 bases between them. The CDR3 consists of 14 residues. Looked up from germline, CDR1 is LGHDT and CDR2 is YNNKEL (reference sequence).

This chain uses TRBV5-1 with TRBJ1-2; D is ambiguous. The germline V gene has CDR1 SGHRS and CDR2 YFSETQ. The CDR3 has 19 amino acids. Trimming stripped 3 bases from V and 3 bases from J, with 27 bases between. The CDR3: CASSYWPAGQEVWDYGYTF. The CDR3, as DNA: TGCGCCAGCAGCTATTGGCCGGCCGGTCAGGAGGTTTGGGACTATGGCTACACCTTC.

The chain joins TRBV7-9 to TRBJ2-4; no clear D. V lost 5 bases, J lost 1 base, and 12 bases lay in between. CDR3 length: 15 amino acids. Germline CDR1 reads SEHNR; CDR2 reads FQNEAQ (reference sequence). CDR3 region: CASSPRPSAKNIQYF. The CDR3 DNA reads TGTGCCAGCAGCCCTAGGCCGTCGGCCAAAAACATTCAGTACTTC.